These 3 T cell receptor beta chains share one sample of origin, sequenced in a study of cytomegalovirus exposure and HLA in healthy donors. This PCR relied on a set of 60 Vbeta primers and 13 Jbeta primers. TCRdb's copy holds only in-frame clones and misses some; the assay was immunoSEQ multiplex PCR. Of fewer than 300,000 clones detected, roughly 85% appear once; the ten largest clones hold about 4%. Sequenced material: PBMCs. The source is a man in his forties in good health and CMV-seropositive.

CDR3 region: CASSEHPAGASEQYF. Here the CDR3 DNA reads TGCGCCAGCAGTGAGCATCCCGCGGGGGCCTCCGAGCAGTACTTC. This sequence joins TRBV10-1 and TRBJ2-7; weak D call: TRBD2 (7 bases). Germline CDR1 is WNHNN and CDR2 is SYGVQD (reference sequence). Between the trimmed V and J ends, which lost 2 bases and 6 bases, there was a span of 17 bases. The CDR3 runs to 15 residues.

The chain carries TRBV5-1 and TRBJ2-1; 10 bases are a match to TRBD2. The germline V gene has CDR1 SGHRS and CDR2 YFSETQ. The ends lost 0 bases at V and 7 bases at J; junction bases unmatched: 13. This CDR3 has 18 amino acids. The CDR3 DNA reads as TGCGCCAGCAGCTTGGGCCGAGTAGTGGCTAGCGGGAGTAATGAGCAGTTCTTC. Translation: CASSLGRVVASGSNEQFF.

Of note for this clone: The sample carries other DNA sequences with the same CDR3. The chain combines TRBV7-2 with TRBJ2-7; a possible D gene is TRBD2 (5 bases). Trimming left V 3 bases short and J 0 bases short, with 9 bases between. Germline lookup yields CDR1 SGHTA and CDR2 FQGNSA. The CDR3 length is 14 residues. The CDR3 DNA reads as TGTGCCAGCAGCTTTCGGACTTCCTCCTACGAGCAGTACTTC. This sequence encodes CASSFRTSSYEQYF.